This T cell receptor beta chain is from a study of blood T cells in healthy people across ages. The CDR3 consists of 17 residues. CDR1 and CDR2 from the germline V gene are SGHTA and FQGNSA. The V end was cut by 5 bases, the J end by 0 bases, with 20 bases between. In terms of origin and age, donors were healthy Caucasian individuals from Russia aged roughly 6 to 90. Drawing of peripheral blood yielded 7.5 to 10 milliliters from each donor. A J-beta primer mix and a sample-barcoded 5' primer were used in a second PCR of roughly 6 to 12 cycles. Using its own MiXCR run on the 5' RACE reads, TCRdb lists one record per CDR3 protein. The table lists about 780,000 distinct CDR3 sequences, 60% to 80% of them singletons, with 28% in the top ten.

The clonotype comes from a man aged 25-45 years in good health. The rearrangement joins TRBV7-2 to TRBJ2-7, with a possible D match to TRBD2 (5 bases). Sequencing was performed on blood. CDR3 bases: TGTGCCAGCAGCGTGACCGGGGATACTCTAGTCTCCTACGAGCAGTACTTC. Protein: CASSVTGDTLVSYEQYF.